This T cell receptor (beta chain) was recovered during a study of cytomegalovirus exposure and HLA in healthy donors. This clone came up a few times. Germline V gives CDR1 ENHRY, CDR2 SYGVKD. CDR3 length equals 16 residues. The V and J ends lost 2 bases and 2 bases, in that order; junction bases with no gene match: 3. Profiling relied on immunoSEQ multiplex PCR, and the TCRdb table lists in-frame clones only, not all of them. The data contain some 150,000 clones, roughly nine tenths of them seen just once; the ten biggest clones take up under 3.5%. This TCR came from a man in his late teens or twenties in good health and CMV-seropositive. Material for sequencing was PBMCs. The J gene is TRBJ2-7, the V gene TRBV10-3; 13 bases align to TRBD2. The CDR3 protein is CAISEGLAGVAYEQYF. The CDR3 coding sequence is TGTGCCATCAGTGAGGGACTAGCGGGAGTCGCCTACGAGCAGTACTTC.